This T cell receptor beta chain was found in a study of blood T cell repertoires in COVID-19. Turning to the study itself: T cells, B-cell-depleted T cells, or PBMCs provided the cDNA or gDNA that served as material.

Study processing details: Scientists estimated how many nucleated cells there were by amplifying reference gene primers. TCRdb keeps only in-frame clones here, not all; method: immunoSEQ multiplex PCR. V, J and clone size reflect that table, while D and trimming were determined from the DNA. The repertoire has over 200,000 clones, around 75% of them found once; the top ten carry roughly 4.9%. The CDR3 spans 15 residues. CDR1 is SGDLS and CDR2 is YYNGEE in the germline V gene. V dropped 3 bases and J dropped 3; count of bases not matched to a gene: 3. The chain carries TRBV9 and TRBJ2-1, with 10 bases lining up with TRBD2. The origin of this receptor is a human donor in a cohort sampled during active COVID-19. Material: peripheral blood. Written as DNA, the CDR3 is TGTGCCAGCAGCGACGGGACTAGCGTCTACAATGAGCAGTTCTTC. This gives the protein CASSDGTSVYNEQFF.